Below, 22 T cell receptor beta chains from the same sample are listed, as sequenced in a study of cytomegalovirus exposure and HLA in healthy donors. In the PCR, 60 Vbeta and 13 Jbeta primers were used. Using immunoSEQ multiplex PCR, the repertoire was profiled, and TCRdb retains in-frame clones only, with some absent. In the table there are 95,000 to 100,000 clones, around 85% of which are singletons. What was sequenced was PBMCs. Source of these receptors: a man in his thirties or forties in good health and CMV-seronegative.

The chain joins TRBV9 to TRBJ1-5; no clear D. The germline V gene encodes CDR1 SGDLS and CDR2 YYNGEE. CDR3 length: 13 residues. The V and J ends lost 5 bases and 3 bases respectively, with 9 bases between them. The CDR3 DNA is TGTGCCAGCAGTTTACATATCAATCAGCCCCAGCATTTT. Translation: CASSLHINQPQHF.

This chain connects TRBV6-6 to TRBJ2-7; 12 bases are a match to TRBD2. The CDR3 has 15 residues. V lost 3 bases and J lost 7; bases outside the gene matches: 7. Germline values: CDR1 MNHNY, CDR2 SVGAGI (reference sequence). The CDR3 DNA follows: TGTGCCAGCAGTTATCTTTTCCTAGCGGGAGGGGAGCAGTACTTC. Its translation: CASSYLFLAGGEQYF.

This clone was observed a few times. This chain joins TRBV5-1 and TRBJ1-1; D not certain. The germline V and J ends were trimmed by 4 bases and 3 bases, with 7 bases remaining between them. The CDR3 covers 12 residues. Germline V lookup: CDR1 SGHRS, CDR2 YFSETQ. The CDR3: CASSPGDTEAFF. The CDR3 nucleotides are TGCGCCAGCAGCCCCGGGGACACTGAAGCTTTCTTT.

V usage is TRBV4-3 and J usage is TRBJ2-7, with TRBD2 identical over 7 bases. V shed 3 bases and J 0 bases; nucleotides not matched to a gene: 5. Germline values: CDR1 LGHNA, CDR2 YSLEER. The CDR3 consists of 15 residues. The CDR3 nucleotides are TGCGCCAGCAGCCATACCACGGGAGGCTCCTACGAGCAGTACTTC. Protein product: CASSHTTGGSYEQYF.

This clone was seen a few times. The chain employs TRBV6-5 and TRBJ1-4, with a weak D call TRBD1 (5 bases). From germline, CDR1 is MNHEY and CDR2 SVGAGI. With 6 bases removed from V and 0 bases from J, the gap between germline ends came to 11 bases. This CDR3 has 15 amino acids. CDR3 in DNA: TGTGCCAGCAGCCGGGGGACCGCAACTAATGAAAAACTGTTTTTT. Protein sequence: CASSRGTATNEKLFF.

The chain employs TRBV30 and TRBJ1-1, with D perhaps matching TRBD1 (5 bases). CDR3 length: 15 residues. Germline values: CDR1 GTSNPN, CDR2 SVGIG (reference sequence). The germline V and J ends were trimmed by 0 bases and 2 bases, with 13 bases remaining between them. The DNA of the CDR3 is TGTGCCTGGAGTGTACAGGTCCGGACAAACACTGAAGCTTTCTTT. This sequence encodes CAWSVQVRTNTEAFF.

This clone has only a few counts. The gene calls are TRBV4-2 and TRBJ2-3, with 8 nucleotides matching TRBD2. Trimming at V came to 5 bases and at J to 2 bases, leaving 6 bases not matched to a gene. From germline, CDR1 is LGHNA and CDR2 YNFKEQ. The CDR3 has 15 residues. This chain's CDR3 is CASSFFSGNTDTQYF. CDR3 DNA sequence: TGTGCCAGCAGCTTCTTTAGCGGGAACACAGATACGCAGTATTTT.

This rearrangement joins TRBV6-6 to TRBJ2-2, with a weak D call TRBD2 (6 bases). The CDR3 runs to 13 residues. Germline CDR1 reads MNHNY; CDR2 reads SVGAGI (reference sequence). Between the trimmed V and J ends, which lost 7 bases and 9 bases, there was a span of 15 bases. CDR3 sequence: CASTAGPQWELFF. DNA for the CDR3: TGTGCCAGCACTGCGGGGCCTCAATGGGAGCTGTTTTTT.

This chain links TRBV6-5 with TRBJ2-7; no reliable D call. CDR3 length: 13 residues. CDR1 is MNHEY and CDR2 is SVGAGI in the germline V gene. Between the trimmed V and J ends, which lost 6 bases and 0 bases, there was a span of 9 bases. The chain's CDR3 is CASSYRSSYEQYF. Here the CDR3 DNA reads TGTGCCAGCAGCTATAGGAGCTCCTACGAGCAGTACTTC.

The chain combines TRBV7-3 with TRBJ2-3, with a weak D call TRBD1 (6 bases). CDR1 and CDR2 from the germline V gene are SGHTA and FQGTGA. This CDR3 has 17 amino acids. V was cut by 0 bases and J by 0 bases, with 13 bases left in between. The CDR3 DNA follows: TGTGCCAGCAGCTTAACGTCAGGGGCCCTTAGCACAGATACGCAGTATTTT. Protein sequence: CASSLTSGALSTDTQYF.

This chain connects TRBV14 to TRBJ2-7; D remains ambiguous. The V gene lost 0 bases and the J gene lost 2 bases, with 8 bases spanning the gap. Germline loops: CDR1 SGHDN, CDR2 FVKESK. The CDR3 length is 14 residues. The CDR3 DNA reads as TGTGCCAGCAGCCAAGATAGGAGAACCTACGAGCAGTACTTC. Translation gives CASSQDRRTYEQYF.

In nucleotides, the CDR3 is TGTGCCAGCAGCTGGGGCGGAAATGAGCAGTTCTTC. Translating gives CASSWGGNEQFF. The chain employs TRBV13 and TRBJ2-1; perhaps TRBD1 as D (5 bases). CDR3 length: 12 residues. Trimming left V 4 bases short and J 7 bases short, with 8 bases between. CDR1 is PRHDT and CDR2 is FYEKMQ in the germline V gene (reference sequence).

The rearrangement uses TRBV28 and TRBJ1-1, with 9 bases lining up with TRBD1. The germline V gene encodes CDR1 MDHEN and CDR2 SYDVKM. The junction had 8 bases not matched to a gene; V was cut back by 5 bases and J by 1 base. The CDR3 spans 16 residues. CDR3 amino acids: CASSPWDRVGNTEAFF. For the CDR3, the DNA is TGTGCCAGCAGTCCCTGGGACAGGGTTGGGAACACTGAAGCTTTCTTT.

The genes are TRBV6-5 and TRBJ1-1; D is possibly TRBD1 (6 bases). The CDR3 spans 15 residues. Germline V gene data show CDR1 as MNHEY and CDR2 as SVGAGI. Trimming cost V 5 bases and J 6 bases, with 19 bases left between them. The CDR3, as DNA: TGTGCCAGCAGTAAGTGGGGGACACGAGATTCTGAAGCTTTCTTT. Its protein is CASSKWGTRDSEAFF.

J is TRBJ1-2 and V is TRBV28, with D tentatively TRBD1 (5 bases). V lost 3 bases and J 2 bases, leaving 13 bases between the germline ends. This CDR3 contains 15 residues. Germline V gene sequence: CDR1 MDHEN, CDR2 SYDVKM. Here the CDR3 DNA reads TGTGCCAGCAGTTTGGGGCGGGGTTCAAACTATGGCTACACCTTC. It codes for CASSLGRGSNYGYTF.

Note on this clone: In the same sample, other DNA sequences code for this CDR3. V usage is TRBV5-1 and J usage is TRBJ2-7; TRBD2 aligns across 7 bases. The germline V gene encodes CDR1 SGHRS and CDR2 YFSETQ. The CDR3 covers 13 residues. The trim removed 2 bases at V and 4 bases at J, leaving 3 bases unmatched. The CDR3 bases are TGCGCCAGCAGCTTCAGGGAGGGATACGAGCAGTACTTC. This codes for CASSFREGYEQYF.

This clone was seen a few times. The V and J genes are TRBV7-6 and TRBJ2-5, with TRBD2 matching over 13 bases. The closer fit of TRBJ2-7 to the DNA end suggests the J call may be wrong. The germline V gene encodes CDR1 SGHVS and CDR2 FNYEAQ. The CDR3 has 17 residues. The DNA for the CDR3 is TGTGCCAGCAGCGAACTATCCGGGACTAGCGGGGTAGGCGAGCAGTACTTC. This translates into CASSELSGTSGVGEQYF.

The chain is built from TRBV5-1 and TRBJ2-1; 10 nucleotides align to TRBD2. The CDR3 totals 18 residues. Trimming removed 1 base from V and 6 bases from J; junction bases left unmatched: 13. Germline V CDR1 and CDR2: SGHRS, YFSETQ. The CDR3 spells CASSLFQRGGFGVNEQFF. The CDR3 bases are TGCGCCAGCAGCTTGTTCCAGCGGGGGGGATTTGGGGTCAATGAGCAGTTCTTC.

The CDR3 here is CASSQAQRAFF. DNA of the CDR3: TGTGCCAGCAGCCAGGCCCAAAGAGCTTTCTTT. V is TRBV4-2 and J is TRBJ1-1; D remains unclear. This CDR3 has 11 residues. V was trimmed by 3 bases and J by 10 bases, leaving 9 bases between them. Germline V gene lookup returns CDR1 LGHNA and CDR2 YNFKEQ.

The chain links TRBV20-1 to TRBJ2-3; D is unclear. This CDR3 spans 11 amino acids. Per germline, CDR1 DFQATT and CDR2 SNEGSKA (reference sequence). The V and J ends lost 5 bases and 4 bases respectively, with 7 bases between them. The CDR3 loop reads CSAFRADTQYF. In DNA form, the CDR3 reads TGCAGTGCTTTCCGGGCAGATACGCAGTATTTT.

The V and J genes are TRBV7-2 and TRBJ1-1; D uncertain. Trimming took off 5 bases at V and 1 base at J, with 11 bases between the two ends. This CDR3 comprises 14 residues. Per the germline V gene, CDR1 is SGHTA and CDR2 is FQGNSA. The CDR3 loop is CASSPISTNTEAFF. In DNA form, the CDR3 reads TGTGCCAGCAGCCCTATATCCACGAACACTGAAGCTTTCTTT.

V and J are TRBV27 and TRBJ2-7; D gene unclear. This CDR3 is built from 12 residues. Trimming shortened V by 8 bases and J by 5 bases, and 13 bases separated the two germline ends. Germline V CDR1 and CDR2: MNHEY, SMNVEV (reference sequence). As DNA, the CDR3 is TGTGCCAGCTGGCTGGTGGCAGACGAGCAGTACTTC. Its translation is CASWLVADEQYF.